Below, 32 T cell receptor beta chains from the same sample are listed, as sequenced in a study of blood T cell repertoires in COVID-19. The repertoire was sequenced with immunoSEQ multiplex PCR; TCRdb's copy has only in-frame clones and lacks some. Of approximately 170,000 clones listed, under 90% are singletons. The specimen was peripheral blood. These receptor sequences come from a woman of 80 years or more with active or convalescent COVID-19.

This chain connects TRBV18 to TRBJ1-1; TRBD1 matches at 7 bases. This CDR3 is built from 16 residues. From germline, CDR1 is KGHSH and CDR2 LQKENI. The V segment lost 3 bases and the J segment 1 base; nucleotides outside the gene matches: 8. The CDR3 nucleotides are TGTGCCAGCTCACCGACGGGGGACAGCAGGAACACTGAAGCTTTCTTT. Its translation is CASSPTGDSRNTEAFF. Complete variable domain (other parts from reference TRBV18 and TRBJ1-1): NAGVMQNPRHLVRRRGQEARLRCSPMKGHSHVYWYRQLPEEGLKFMVYLQKENIIDESGMPKERFSAEFPKEGPSILRIQQVVRGDSAAYFCASSPTGDSRNTEAFFGQGTRLTVV.

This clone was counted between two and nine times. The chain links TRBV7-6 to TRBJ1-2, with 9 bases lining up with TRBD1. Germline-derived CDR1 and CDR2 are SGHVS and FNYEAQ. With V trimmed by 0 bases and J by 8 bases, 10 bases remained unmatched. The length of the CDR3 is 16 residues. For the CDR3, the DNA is TGTGCCAGCAGCTTAGCAGACTTAGGCGGGACAGGGGGCTACACCTTC. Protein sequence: CASSLADLGGTGGYTF.

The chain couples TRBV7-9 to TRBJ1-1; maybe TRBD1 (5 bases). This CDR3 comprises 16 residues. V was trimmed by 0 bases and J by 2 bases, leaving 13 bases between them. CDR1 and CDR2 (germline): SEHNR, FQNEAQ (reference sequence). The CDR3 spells CASSLAGLTDNTEAFF. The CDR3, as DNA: TGTGCCAGCAGCTTAGCGGGACTTACGGACAACACTGAAGCTTTCTTT.

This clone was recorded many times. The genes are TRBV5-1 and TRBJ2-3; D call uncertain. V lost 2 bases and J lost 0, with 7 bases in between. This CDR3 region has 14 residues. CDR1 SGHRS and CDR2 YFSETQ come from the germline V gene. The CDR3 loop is CASSLAHSTDTQYF. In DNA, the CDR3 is TGCGCCAGCAGCTTAGCTCATAGCACAGATACGCAGTATTTT.

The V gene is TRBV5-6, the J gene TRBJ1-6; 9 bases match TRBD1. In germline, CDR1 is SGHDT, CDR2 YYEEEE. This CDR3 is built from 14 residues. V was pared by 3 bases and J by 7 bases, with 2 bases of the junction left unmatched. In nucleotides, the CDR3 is TGTGCCAGCAGCTGGGACAGGGACAATTCACCCCTCCACTTT. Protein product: CASSWDRDNSPLHF. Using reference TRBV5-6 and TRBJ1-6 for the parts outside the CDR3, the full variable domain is DAGVTQSPTHLIKTRGQQVTLRCSPKSGHDTVSWYQQALGQGPQFIFQYYEEEERQRGNFPDRFSGHQFPNYSSELNVNALLLGDSALYLCASSWDRDNSPLHFGNGTRLTVT.

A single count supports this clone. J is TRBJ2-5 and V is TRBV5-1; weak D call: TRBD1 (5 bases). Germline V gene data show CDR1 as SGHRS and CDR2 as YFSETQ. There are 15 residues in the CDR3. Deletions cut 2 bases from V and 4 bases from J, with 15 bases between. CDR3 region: CASSFFRVTGETQYF. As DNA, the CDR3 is TGCGCCAGCAGCTTCTTCAGGGTTACGGGAGAGACCCAGTACTTC. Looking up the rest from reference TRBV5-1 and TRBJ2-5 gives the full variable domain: KAGVTQTPRYLIKTRGQQVTLSCSPISGHRSVSWYQQTPGQGLQFLFEYFSETQRNKGNFPGRFSGRQFSNSRSEMNVSTLELGDSALYLCASSFFRVTGETQYFGPGTRLLVL.

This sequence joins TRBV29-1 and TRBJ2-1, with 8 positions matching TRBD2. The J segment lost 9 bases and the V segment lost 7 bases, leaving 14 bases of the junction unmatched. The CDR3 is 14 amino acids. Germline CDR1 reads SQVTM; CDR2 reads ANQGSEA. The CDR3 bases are TGCAGCGCTAGACTAGCGACCGCGTTCGGTGAGCAGTTCTTC. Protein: CSARLATAFGEQFF.

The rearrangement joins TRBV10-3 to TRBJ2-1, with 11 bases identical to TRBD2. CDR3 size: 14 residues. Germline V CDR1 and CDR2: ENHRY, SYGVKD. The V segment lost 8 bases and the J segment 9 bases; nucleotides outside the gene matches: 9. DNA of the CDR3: TGTGCCATCCAGAAGACTAGCGGGGTAGGTGAGCAGTTCTTC. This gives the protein CAIQKTSGVGEQFF.

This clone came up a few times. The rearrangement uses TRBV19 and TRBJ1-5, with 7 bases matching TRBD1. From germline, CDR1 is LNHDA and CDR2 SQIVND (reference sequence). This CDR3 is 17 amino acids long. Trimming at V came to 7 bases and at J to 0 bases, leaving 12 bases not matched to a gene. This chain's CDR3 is CASNRILTGYSNQPQHF. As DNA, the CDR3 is TGTGCCAGTAACAGAATCCTGACAGGGTATAGCAATCAGCCCCAGCATTTT.

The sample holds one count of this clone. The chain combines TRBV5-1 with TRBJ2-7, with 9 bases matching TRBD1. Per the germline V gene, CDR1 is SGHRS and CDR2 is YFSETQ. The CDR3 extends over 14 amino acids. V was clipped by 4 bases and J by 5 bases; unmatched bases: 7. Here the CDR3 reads CASSHGTGKDEQYF. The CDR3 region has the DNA TGCGCCAGCAGCCATGGGACAGGGAAGGACGAGCAGTACTTC.

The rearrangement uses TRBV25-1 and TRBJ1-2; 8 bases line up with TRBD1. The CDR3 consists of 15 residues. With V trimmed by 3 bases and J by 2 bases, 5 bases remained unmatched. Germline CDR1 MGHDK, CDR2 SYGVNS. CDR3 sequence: CASSDPRQGNYGYTF. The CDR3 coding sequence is TGTGCCAGCAGTGACCCAAGACAGGGGAACTATGGCTACACCTTC.

The CDR3 sequence: CASSEYMGNTEAFF. The CDR3 DNA reads as TGCGCCAGCAGTGAGTATATGGGCAACACTGAAGCTTTCTTT. This rearrangement joins TRBV10-1 to TRBJ1-1; D uncertain. This CDR3 is built from 14 residues. Germline V gives CDR1 WNHNN, CDR2 SYGVQD (reference sequence). With 1 base removed from V and 2 bases from J, the gap between germline ends came to 8 bases.

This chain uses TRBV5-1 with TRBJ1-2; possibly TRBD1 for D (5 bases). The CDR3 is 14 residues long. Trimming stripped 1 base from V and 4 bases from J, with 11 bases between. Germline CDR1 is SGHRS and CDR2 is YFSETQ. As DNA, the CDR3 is TGCGCCAGCAGCTTGCAAGGGGTGGGCTATGGCTACACCTTC. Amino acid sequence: CASSLQGVGYGYTF.

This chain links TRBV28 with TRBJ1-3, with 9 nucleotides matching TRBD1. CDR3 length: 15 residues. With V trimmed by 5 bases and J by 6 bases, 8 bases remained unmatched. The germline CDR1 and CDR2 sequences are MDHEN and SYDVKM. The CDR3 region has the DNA TGTGCCAGCAGTCCCCCCGGGACAGGGATAAACACCATATATTTT. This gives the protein CASSPPGTGINTIYF.

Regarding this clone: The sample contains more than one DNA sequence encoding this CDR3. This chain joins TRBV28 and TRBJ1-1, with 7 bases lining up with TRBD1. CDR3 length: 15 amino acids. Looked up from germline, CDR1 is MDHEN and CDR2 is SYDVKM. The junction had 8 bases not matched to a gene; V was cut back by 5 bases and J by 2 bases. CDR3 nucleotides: TGTGCCAGCAGTCCGAGAGGAGGGGGCAACACTGAAGCTTTCTTT. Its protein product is CASSPRGGGNTEAFF.

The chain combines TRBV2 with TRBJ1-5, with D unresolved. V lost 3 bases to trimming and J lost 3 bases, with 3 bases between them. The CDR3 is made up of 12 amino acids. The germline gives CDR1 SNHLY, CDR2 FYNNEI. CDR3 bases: TGTGCCAGCAGTGACCTCAATCAGCCCCAGCATTTT. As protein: CASSDLNQPQHF.

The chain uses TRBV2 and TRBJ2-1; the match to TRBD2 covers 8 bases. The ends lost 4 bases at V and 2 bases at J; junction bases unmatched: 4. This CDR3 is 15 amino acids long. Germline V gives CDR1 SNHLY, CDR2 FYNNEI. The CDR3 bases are TGTGCCAGCAGTGTGGAGCGGGAGCCCTACAATGAGCAGTTCTTC. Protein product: CASSVEREPYNEQFF.

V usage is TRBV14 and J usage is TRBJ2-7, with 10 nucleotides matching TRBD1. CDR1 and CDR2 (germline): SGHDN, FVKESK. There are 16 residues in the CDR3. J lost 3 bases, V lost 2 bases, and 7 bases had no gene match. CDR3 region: CASSQWGQGRDYEQYF. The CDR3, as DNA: TGTGCCAGCAGCCAATGGGGACAGGGGCGAGACTACGAGCAGTACTTC.

The CDR3 reads CASSPWSGDQPQHF. The DNA for the CDR3 is TGTGCCAGTAGTCCGTGGTCAGGGGATCAGCCCCAGCATTTT. The chain joins TRBV19 to TRBJ1-5, with D tentatively TRBD1 (6 bases). Trimming took 5 bases from V and 5 from J, leaving 13 bases between them. This CDR3 region has 14 residues. Germline loops: CDR1 LNHDA, CDR2 SQIVND (reference sequence).

The CDR3 nucleotides read TGCGCCAGCAGCCCTTCCGGCAGAGGCATGAACACTGAAGCTTTCTTT. Its translation is CASSPSGRGMNTEAFF. The chain couples TRBV5-1 to TRBJ1-1; D not resolved. Trimming left V 4 bases short and J 0 bases short, with 16 bases between. The CDR3 loop spans 16 amino acids. CDR1 is SGHRS and CDR2 is YFSETQ in the germline V gene. The variable domain in full, completed from reference TRBV5-1 and TRBJ1-1, reads KAGVTQTPRYLIKTRGQQVTLSCSPISGHRSVSWYQQTPGQGLQFLFEYFSETQRNKGNFPGRFSGRQFSNSRSEMNVSTLELGDSALYLCASSPSGRGMNTEAFFGQGTRLTVV.

For the CDR3, the DNA is TGTGCCAGCAAGTCTCCGGGAGGGCAGCGAGATACGCAGTATTTT. Translating it yields CASKSPGGQRDTQYF. This sequence joins TRBV11-2 and TRBJ2-3; TRBD2 matches 8 bases. The trim removed 7 bases at V and 5 bases at J, leaving 11 bases unmatched. Looked up from germline, CDR1 is SGHAT and CDR2 is FQNNGV. CDR3 length: 15 amino acids.

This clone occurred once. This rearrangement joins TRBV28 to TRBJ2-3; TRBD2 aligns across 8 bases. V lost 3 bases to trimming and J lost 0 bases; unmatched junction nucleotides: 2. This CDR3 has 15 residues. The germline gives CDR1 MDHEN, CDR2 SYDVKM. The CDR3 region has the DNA TGTGCCAGCAGTTTTGCGGGAGGTAGCACAGATACGCAGTATTTT. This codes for CASSFAGGSTDTQYF.

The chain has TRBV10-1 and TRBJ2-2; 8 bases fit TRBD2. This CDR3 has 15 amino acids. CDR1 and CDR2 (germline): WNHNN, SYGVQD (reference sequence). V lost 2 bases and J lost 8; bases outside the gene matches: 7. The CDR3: CASSEKSGSGGELFF. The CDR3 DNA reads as TGCGCCAGCAGTGAGAAGAGCGGGAGTGGTGGGGAGCTGTTTTTT.

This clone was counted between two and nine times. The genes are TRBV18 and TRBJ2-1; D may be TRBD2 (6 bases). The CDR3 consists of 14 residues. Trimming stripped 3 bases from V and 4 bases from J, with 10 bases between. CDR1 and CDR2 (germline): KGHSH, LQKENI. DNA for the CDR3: TGTGCCAGCTCACCTAAAAGCGGGTACAATGAGCAGTTCTTC. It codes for CASSPKSGYNEQFF.

For the CDR3, the DNA is TGTGCCAGTAGTGTGGGAAGTGGGCTAGCGGGAGGTAGCGGGCAGTTCTTC. This encodes CASSVGSGLAGGSGQFF. The rearrangement uses TRBV19 and TRBJ2-1; 11 nucleotides align to TRBD2. V lost 5 bases, J lost 12 bases, and 18 bases stayed unmatched. Germline CDR1 is LNHDA and CDR2 is SQIVND (reference sequence). The CDR3 has 17 residues.

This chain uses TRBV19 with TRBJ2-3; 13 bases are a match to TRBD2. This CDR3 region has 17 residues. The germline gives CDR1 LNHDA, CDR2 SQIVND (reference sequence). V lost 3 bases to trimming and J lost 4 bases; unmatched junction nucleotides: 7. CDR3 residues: CASSIRTSGRLADTQYF. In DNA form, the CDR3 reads TGTGCCAGTAGTATCCGGACTAGCGGGAGATTGGCAGATACGCAGTATTTT.

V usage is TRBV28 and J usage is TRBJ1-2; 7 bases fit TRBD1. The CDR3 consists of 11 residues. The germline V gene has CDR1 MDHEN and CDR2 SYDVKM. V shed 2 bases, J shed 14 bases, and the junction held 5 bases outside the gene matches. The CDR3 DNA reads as TGTGCCAGCAGTTTACACAGGGGTTATACCTTC. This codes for CASSLHRGYTF.

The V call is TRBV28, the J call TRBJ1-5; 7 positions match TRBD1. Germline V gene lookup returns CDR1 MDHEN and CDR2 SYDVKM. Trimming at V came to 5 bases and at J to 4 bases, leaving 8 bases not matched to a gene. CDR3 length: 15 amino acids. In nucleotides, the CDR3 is TGTGCCAGCAGTCCGATGGACAGGAGGAATCAGCCCCAGCATTTT. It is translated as CASSPMDRRNQPQHF.

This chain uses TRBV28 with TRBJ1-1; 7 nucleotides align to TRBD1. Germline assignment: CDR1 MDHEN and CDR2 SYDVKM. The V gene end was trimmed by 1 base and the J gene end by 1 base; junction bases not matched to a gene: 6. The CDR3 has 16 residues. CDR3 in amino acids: CASSLSEGAGNTEAFF. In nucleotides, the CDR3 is TGTGCCAGCAGTTTATCAGAGGGGGCAGGGAACACTGAAGCTTTCTTT.

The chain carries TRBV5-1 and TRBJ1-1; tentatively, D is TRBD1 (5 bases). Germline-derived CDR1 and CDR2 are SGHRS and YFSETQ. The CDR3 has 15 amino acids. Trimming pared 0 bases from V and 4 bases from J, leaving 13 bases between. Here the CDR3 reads CASSLAIGEGTEAFF. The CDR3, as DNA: TGCGCCAGCAGCTTGGCTATAGGGGAGGGCACTGAAGCTTTCTTT.

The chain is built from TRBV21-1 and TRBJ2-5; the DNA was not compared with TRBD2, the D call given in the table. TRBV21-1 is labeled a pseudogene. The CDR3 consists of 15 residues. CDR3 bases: TGTGCCAGCAGCAAAGGTTGCGGCAGCCAAGAGACCCAGTACTTC. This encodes CASSKGCGSQETQYF.

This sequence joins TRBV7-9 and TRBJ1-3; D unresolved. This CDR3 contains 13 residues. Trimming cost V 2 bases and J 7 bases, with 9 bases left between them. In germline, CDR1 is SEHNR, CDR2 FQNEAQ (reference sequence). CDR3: CASSLYSENTIYF. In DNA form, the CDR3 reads TGTGCCAGCAGCTTATATAGTGAGAACACCATATATTTT.